These 5 T cell receptor beta chains came from one sample sequenced in a study of blood T cell repertoires in COVID-19. Produced via immunoSEQ multiplex PCR; TCRdb's table is partial and in-frame only. Here the sample spans a few hundred thousand clones, about 90% being singletons. The sequencing input was PBMCs or T cells enriched from blood (not recorded which). The source is a woman in her twenties or thirties who had recovered from COVID-19.

The chain employs TRBV6-5 and TRBJ2-7, with D tentatively TRBD1 (6 bases). The CDR3 has 14 amino acids. The germline CDR1 and CDR2 sequences are MNHEY and SVGAGI. Trimming shortened V by 0 bases and J by 3 bases, and 9 bases separated the two germline ends. The CDR3, as DNA: TGTGCCAGCAGTTACTCAGGGGGAAACTACGAGCAGTACTTC. It translates to CASSYSGGNYEQYF.

This chain links TRBV6-5 with TRBJ1-1; tentative D call: TRBD1 (5 bases). The CDR3 is 14 amino acids. Between the trimmed V and J ends, which lost 4 bases and 4 bases, there was a span of 13 bases. Germline CDR1 and CDR2: MNHEY and SVGAGI. CDR3 nucleotides: TGTGCCAGCAGTTCGCGTCCGGGGGGCACTGAAGCTTTCTTT. Translation gives CASSSRPGGTEAFF.

The genes are TRBV27 and TRBJ2-6; 9 bases align to TRBD1. The CDR3 length is 16 residues. CDR1 MNHEY and CDR2 SMNVEV come from the germline V gene (reference sequence). Trimming at V came to 7 bases and at J to 5 bases, leaving 9 bases not matched to a gene. CDR3 protein: CASTLLQGARANVLTF. The CDR3 DNA is TGTGCCAGCACACTACTACAGGGGGCTAGGGCCAACGTCCTGACTTTC.

CDR3 loop: CASSARQGPTEAFF. CDR3 coding DNA: TGTGCCAGCTCGGCGCGACAGGGCCCGACTGAAGCTTTCTTT. The chain recombines TRBV18 with TRBJ1-1; 7 bases fit TRBD1. Trimming took 6 bases from V and 5 from J; bases not matched to a gene: 9. CDR1 and CDR2 from the germline V gene are KGHSH and LQKENI. The CDR3 sequence is 14 residues long.

This clone showed up just once. The rearrangement links TRBV9 to TRBJ1-6; 7 bases fit TRBD1. The CDR3 covers 17 residues. CDR1 and CDR2 (germline): SGDLS, YYNGEE. V lost 0 bases to trimming and J lost 7 bases; unmatched junction nucleotides: 10. CDR3 DNA: TGTGCCAGCAGCGTAGCCGGAGGGGGCTCCGGGAATTCACCCCTCCACTTT. It translates to CASSVAGGGSGNSPLHF.